The next 30 T cell receptor beta chains were all read from a single sample in a study of cytomegalovirus exposure and HLA in healthy donors. This PCR relied on a set of 60 Vbeta primers and 13 Jbeta primers. TCRdb's copy holds only in-frame clones and misses some; the assay was immunoSEQ multiplex PCR. The sample lists about 100,000 clones, roughly 83% occurring once. Sequencing input: PBMCs. Source of these receptors: a man aged 35 to 55 in good health and CMV-seronegative.

The genes are TRBV27 and TRBJ2-7; TRBD2 matches 8 bases. Germline V lookup: CDR1 MNHEY, CDR2 SMNVEV (reference sequence). The CDR3 length is 15 residues. After removal of 3 bases from V and 4 bases from J, the junction contained 8 bases not matched to a gene. Here the CDR3 reads CASSFGTRGTYEQYF. The CDR3 DNA follows: TGTGCCAGCAGTTTTGGGACTAGGGGAACGTACGAGCAGTACTTC.

The rearrangement uses TRBV12-5 and TRBJ1-4; D is unclear. The length of the CDR3 is 13 residues. V was cut by 5 bases and J by 8 bases, with 12 bases left in between. Germline CDR1 LGHNT, CDR2 FRNRAP. This CDR3 is CASGPRGGEKLFF. CDR3 coding DNA: TGTGCTAGTGGTCCGCGGGGTGGGGAAAAACTGTTTTTT.

The rearrangement joins TRBV4-3 to TRBJ1-4; maybe TRBD1 (5 bases). This CDR3 comprises 15 residues. Deletions cut 1 base from V and 3 bases from J, with 9 bases between. CDR1 is LGHNA and CDR2 is YSLEER in the germline V gene. The CDR3 DNA sequence: TGCGCCAGCAGCCAAGTAGGGGTCCCTAATGAAAAACTGTTTTTT. It codes for CASSQVGVPNEKLFF.

V gene TRBV6-1 combines with J gene TRBJ2-3; 9 bases agree with TRBD2. The germline CDR1 and CDR2 sequences are MNHNS and SASEGT. J gave up 6 bases and V 2 bases, and 9 bases lay outside the gene matches. The CDR3 length is 16 residues. The CDR3 region is CASSETAGGAGDTQYF. The DNA of the CDR3 is TGTGCCAGCAGTGAAACTGCGGGGGGGGCGGGGGATACGCAGTATTTT.

The rearrangement links TRBV27 to TRBJ1-2, with 8 nucleotides matching TRBD1. Germline assignment: CDR1 MNHEY and CDR2 SMNVEV (reference sequence). With 3 bases clipped from V and 3 bases from J, the junction kept 0 bases outside the gene matches. The CDR3 totals 13 residues. This CDR3 is CASSLDRDYGYTF. The CDR3 DNA reads as TGTGCCAGCAGTTTGGACAGGGACTATGGCTACACCTTC.

On this clone itself: A junction end diverges from the germline sequence, so it may reflect a read error. The V gene is TRBV7-9, the J gene TRBJ1-5; 9 bases map to TRBD1. CDR1 SEHNR and CDR2 FQNEAQ come from the germline V gene (reference sequence). The CDR3 totals 15 residues. The CDR3 spells CSSSLADRGHQPQHF. The CDR3 coding sequence is TGTTCCAGCAGCTTAGCGGACAGGGGACATCAGCCCCAGCATTTT.

The rearrangement links TRBV9 to TRBJ2-1; 7 nucleotides agree with TRBD2. The ends lost 4 bases at V and 3 bases at J; junction bases unmatched: 13. Germline V gene lookup returns CDR1 SGDLS and CDR2 YYNGEE. CDR3 length: 17 residues. CDR3 in amino acids: CASSLPSGRGIYNEQFF. The CDR3 DNA reads TGTGCCAGCAGCCTGCCTAGCGGACGGGGGATCTACAATGAGCAGTTCTTC.

This clone has a handful of counts. J is TRBJ1-5 and V is TRBV6-6; D is undetermined. Trimming removed 6 bases from V and 5 bases from J, with 14 bases in between. The CDR3 length is 14 residues. Germline CDR1 and CDR2: MNHNY and SVGAGI (reference sequence). The DNA for the CDR3 is TGTGCCAGCAGCCCTTACGGGAAACATCAGCCCCAGCATTTT. Translated: CASSPYGKHQPQHF.

The rearrangement uses TRBV12-5 and TRBJ2-3; 9 bases agree with TRBD2. Germline-derived CDR1 and CDR2 are LGHNT and FRNRAP. The CDR3 spans 14 residues. V shed 5 bases and J 4 bases; nucleotides not matched to a gene: 4. CDR3 sequence: CASGLGGGADTQYF. CDR3 coding DNA: TGTGCTAGTGGTCTGGGCGGGGGGGCAGATACGCAGTATTTT.

The chain joins TRBV21-1 to TRBJ1-3. TRBV21-1 is shown as a pseudogene. The CDR3 loop spans 14 amino acids. For the CDR3, the DNA is TGTGCCAGCATCGGGGGGTGGTTTGGGAACACCATATATTTT. Its translation is CASIGGWFGNTIYF.

The rearrangement joins TRBV11-1 to TRBJ2-3, with D perhaps matching TRBD2 (5 bases). Germline V gene lookup returns CDR1 SGHAT and CDR2 FQDESV (reference sequence). This CDR3 is 14 amino acids long. V was shortened by 5 bases and J by 3 bases, with 12 bases between the two germline ends. CDR3 nucleotides: TGTGCCAGCAGCCCGGGGTTAGCGACAGATACGCAGTATTTT. Encoded protein: CASSPGLATDTQYF.

V usage is TRBV7-9 and J usage is TRBJ2-7, with D possibly matching TRBD1 (7 bases). The CDR3 spans 14 residues. Deletions cut 2 bases from V and 0 bases from J, with 8 bases between. Germline CDR1 and CDR2: SEHNR and FQNEAQ (reference sequence). In DNA, the CDR3 is TGTGCCAGCAGCTTACAGGGGGGCTCCTACGAGCAGTACTTC. This encodes CASSLQGGSYEQYF.

V and J are TRBV10-1 and TRBJ2-1; perhaps TRBD2 as D (7 bases). V lost 3 bases and J 4 bases, leaving 10 bases between the germline ends. This CDR3 contains 14 residues. Germline-derived CDR1 and CDR2 are WNHNN and SYGVQD (reference sequence). CDR3 DNA: TGCGCCAGCAGTGACGCGGGGGCGTACAATGAGCAGTTCTTC. It specifies CASSDAGAYNEQFF.

In this sample, this clone is medium-sized. The V gene is TRBV6-4, the J gene TRBJ2-3; TRBD2 matches 8 bases. V shed 3 bases, J shed 1 base, and the junction held 0 bases outside the gene matches. Per the germline V gene, CDR1 is MRHNA and CDR2 is SNTAGT. The CDR3 length is 14 residues. The CDR3 protein is CASSEAGGTDTQYF. The CDR3 nucleotides are TGTGCCAGCAGTGAAGCGGGGGGCACAGATACGCAGTATTTT.

The chain links TRBV14 to TRBJ2-7, with D unresolved. Per germline, CDR1 SGHDN and CDR2 FVKESK. This CDR3 has 13 residues. Trimming took off 0 bases at V and 8 bases at J, with 11 bases between the two ends. The DNA of the CDR3 is TGTGCCAGCAGCCAAGACACAGTCTTAAAGCAGTACTTC. Translation: CASSQDTVLKQYF.

This chain uses TRBV5-1 with TRBJ2-5; maybe TRBD1 (6 bases). CDR1 and CDR2 (germline): SGHRS, YFSETQ. Trimming cost V 5 bases and J 0 bases, with 14 bases left between them. The CDR3 runs to 15 residues. In nucleotides, the CDR3 is TGCGCCAGCAGAGAGGGGGACCCAAACCAAGAGACCCAGTACTTC. This sequence encodes CASREGDPNQETQYF.

The genes are TRBV18 and TRBJ1-2, with D possibly being TRBD1 (5 bases). CDR3 length: 14 amino acids. Germline CDR1 reads KGHSH; CDR2 reads LQKENI. Trimming removed 2 bases at V and 3 bases at J, with 10 bases between. The CDR3 protein is CASSPSGLYYGYTF. The DNA for the CDR3 is TGTGCCAGCTCACCATCAGGGTTGTACTATGGCTACACCTTC.

V and J are TRBV10-3 and TRBJ1-2; maybe TRBD1 (6 bases). V dropped 9 bases and J dropped 7 bases, with 21 bases sitting between them. In germline, CDR1 is ENHRY, CDR2 SYGVKD. This CDR3 is 14 amino acids long. The DNA for the CDR3 is TGTGCCATTCAACCACAGGGTGACTCCGCTGGCTACACCTTC. Translation: CAIQPQGDSAGYTF.

V gene TRBV6-5 combines with J gene TRBJ2-7, with 10 bases matching TRBD2. Germline CDR1 is MNHEY and CDR2 is SVGAGI. The CDR3 length is 15 residues. V trimming: 4 bases; J trimming: 4 bases; junction bases outside the gene matches: 7. The CDR3, as DNA: TGTGCCAGCAGTTTCGAGCGGGGGGGCGGGTACGAGCAGTACTTC. It specifies CASSFERGGGYEQYF.

The chain recombines TRBV7-9 with TRBJ2-1, with 13 bases lining up with TRBD2. The J segment lost 7 bases and the V segment lost 7 bases, leaving 7 bases of the junction unmatched. The CDR3 extends over 15 amino acids. Germline CDR1 and CDR2: SEHNR and FQNEAQ (reference sequence). The CDR3 reads CASTQLAGGPNEQFF. CDR3 DNA: TGTGCCAGCACGCAACTAGCGGGGGGGCCAAATGAGCAGTTCTTC.

The chain links TRBV5-4 to TRBJ1-1; TRBD1 might be the D (6 bases). Trimming took off 4 bases at V and 4 bases at J, with 23 bases between the two ends. This CDR3 spans 17 amino acids. Germline lookup yields CDR1 SGHNT and CDR2 YYREEE (reference sequence). The CDR3 loop is CASSPPEGDRYTTEAFF. The CDR3, as DNA: TGTGCCAGCAGCCCGCCCGAGGGGGACCGATACACCACTGAAGCTTTCTTT.

The V gene is TRBV5-1, the J gene TRBJ1-3, with a weak D call TRBD1 (5 bases). Germline-derived CDR1 and CDR2 are SGHRS and YFSETQ. The CDR3 contains 15 residues. V was shortened by 4 bases and J by 4 bases, with 15 bases between the two germline ends. CDR3 residues: CASSLYPRQGNTIYF. DNA of the CDR3: TGCGCCAGCAGCCTTTACCCTAGACAGGGAAACACCATATATTTT.

The rearrangement links TRBV25-1 to TRBJ2-7; 7 nucleotides line up with TRBD2. This CDR3 has 11 residues. Germline CDR1 reads MGHDK; CDR2 reads SYGVNS. V lost 6 bases to trimming and J lost 7 bases; unmatched junction nucleotides: 3. The DNA of the CDR3 is TGTGCCAGCAGCCCCGGGGGGGAGCAGTACTTC. Residues: CASSPGGEQYF.

The chain carries TRBV4-1 and TRBJ2-1; perhaps TRBD2 as D (5 bases). The CDR3 sequence is 14 residues long. V lost 0 bases, J lost 9 bases, and 12 bases lay in between. The germline CDR1 and CDR2 sequences are MGHRA and YSYEKL. Here the CDR3 reads CASSQETGWGEQFF. As DNA, the CDR3 is TGCGCCAGCAGCCAAGAAACGGGATGGGGTGAGCAGTTCTTC.

The chain uses TRBV6-4 and TRBJ2-3; TRBD2 aligns across 13 bases. Looked up from germline, CDR1 is MRHNA and CDR2 is SNTAGT. The CDR3 covers 16 residues. After removal of 6 bases from V and 0 bases from J, the junction contained 3 bases not matched to a gene. The CDR3 DNA follows: TGTGCCAGCAGCGGACTAGCGGGGGCGAGCACAGATACGCAGTATTTT. Translated: CASSGLAGASTDTQYF.

V usage is TRBV16 and J usage is TRBJ1-5; D uncertain. CDR3 length equals 15 residues. Germline V gene lookup returns CDR1 KGHSY and CDR2 FQNENV. The germline V and J ends were trimmed by 0 bases and 13 bases, with 19 bases remaining between them. The CDR3 nucleotides read TGTGCCAGCAGCCAATCGTCAGACCGGTGGCGGGCTCAGCATTTT. Its protein is CASSQSSDRWRAQHF.

This clone was picked up one time. V gene TRBV7-9 combines with J gene TRBJ2-5; TRBD2 is a possible D gene (6 bases). CDR1 is SEHNR and CDR2 is FQNEAQ in the germline V gene (reference sequence). CDR3 length equals 15 residues. The germline V and J ends were trimmed by 1 base and 1 base, with 10 bases remaining between them. The CDR3 DNA follows: TGTGCCAGCAGCTTAGGAGGGACTTTCCAAGAGACCCAGTACTTC. Translated: CASSLGGTFQETQYF.

This chain links TRBV6-5 with TRBJ1-1, with no clear D. Germline CDR1 is MNHEY and CDR2 is SVGAGI. The CDR3 sequence is 14 residues long. Deletions cut 6 bases from V and 3 bases from J, with 14 bases between. CDR3 bases: TGTGCCAGCAGGATCCTGAGGGAGGACACTGAAGCTTTCTTT. Encoded protein: CASRILREDTEAFF.

The chain links TRBV7-8 to TRBJ2-7; 11 bases agree with TRBD2. The V and J ends lost 2 bases and 5 bases, in that order; junction bases with no gene match: 8. Per germline, CDR1 SGHVS and CDR2 FQNEAQ. The CDR3 has 16 residues. The CDR3 loop reads CASSLLLAGGSHEQYF. The CDR3 bases are TGTGCCAGCAGCTTACTGTTAGCGGGGGGGAGCCACGAGCAGTACTTC.

The V call is TRBV27, the J call TRBJ2-1; D gene ambiguous. Per the germline V gene, CDR1 is MNHEY and CDR2 is SMNVEV (reference sequence). Trimming stripped 9 bases from V and 2 bases from J, with 5 bases between. The CDR3 contains 11 residues. CDR3 sequence reads: CASLAYNEQFF. For the CDR3, the DNA is TGTGCCAGTCTTGCCTACAATGAGCAGTTCTTC.